This TCR beta chain was sequenced during a study of shared clonotypes between healthy human individuals. Study at large: Researchers assigned three CD4 naive, three CD4 memory, two CD8 naive and one CD8 memory plate to each donor.

Several immunoSEQ plates held equal portions of the genomic DNA taken from each subset. The data were produced by immunoSEQ multiplex PCR, yet TCRdb's version contains in-frame clones alone and is incomplete. Seen here are around 2,000,000 clones, 85% to 95% observed once, and the top ten hold 1% to 1.3%. Terminally differentiated effector memory CD45RA+ cells were excluded by CCR7 positive selection of CD45RO-negative cells. The healthy adult donors were HIV-negative and reported no recent acute infections or vaccinations. This CDR3 is 14 amino acids long. Germline CDR1 reads MNHEY; CDR2 reads SMNVEV (reference sequence). V was pared by 2 bases and J by 10 bases, with 6 bases of the junction left unmatched.

This TCR was sampled from a young man in good health. The chain combines TRBV27 with TRBJ2-1; 9 bases line up with TRBD2. Sequencing was carried out using naive CD8+ T cells sorted from blood. The CDR3 loop reads CASSLQLAGYEQFF. The CDR3 nucleotides read TGTGCCAGCAGTTTACAACTAGCGGGTTACGAGCAGTTCTTC.